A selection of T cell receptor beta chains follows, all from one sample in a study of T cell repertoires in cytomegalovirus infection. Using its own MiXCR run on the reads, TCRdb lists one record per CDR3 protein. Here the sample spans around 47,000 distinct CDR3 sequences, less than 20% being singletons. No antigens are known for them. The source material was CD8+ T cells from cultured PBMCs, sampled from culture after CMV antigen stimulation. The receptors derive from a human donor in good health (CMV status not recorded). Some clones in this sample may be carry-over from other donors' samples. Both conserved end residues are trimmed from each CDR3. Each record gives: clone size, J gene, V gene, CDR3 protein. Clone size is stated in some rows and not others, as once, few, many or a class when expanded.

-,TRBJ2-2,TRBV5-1,ASSFGQGNDYGELF
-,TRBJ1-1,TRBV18,ASSSDPPGAANTEAF
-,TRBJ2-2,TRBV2,ASSNRDSNTGELF
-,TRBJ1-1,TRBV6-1,ASSPNESTEAF
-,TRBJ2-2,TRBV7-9,ASSPPTSTGELF
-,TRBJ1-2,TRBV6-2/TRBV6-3,AQAGKGPNYGYT
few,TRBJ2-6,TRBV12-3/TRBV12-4,ASSTRTGPDPGANVLT
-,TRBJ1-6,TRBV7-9,ASSPDRVVSPLH
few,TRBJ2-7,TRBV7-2,ASSFPRRREQY
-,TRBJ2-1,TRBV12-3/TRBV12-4,ASSSEDRVWEQF
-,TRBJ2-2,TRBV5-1,ASSLPDGGELF
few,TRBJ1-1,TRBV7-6,ASSKTGGEAF
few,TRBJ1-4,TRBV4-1,ASSQERGQSEKLF
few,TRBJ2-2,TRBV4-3,ASSQRAGTRNTGELF
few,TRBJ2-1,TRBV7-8,ASSPTWDEQF
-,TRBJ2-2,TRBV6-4,ASSEEDTGELF
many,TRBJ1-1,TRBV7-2,ASSLATENTEAF
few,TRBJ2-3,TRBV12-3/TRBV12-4,ASSSGGTDTQY
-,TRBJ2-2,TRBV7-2,ASSYGQGGELF
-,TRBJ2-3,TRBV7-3,ASSLGLRTDTQY
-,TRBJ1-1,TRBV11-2,ASSSVGGRAF
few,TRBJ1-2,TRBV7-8,ASSKPTGGSPGYT
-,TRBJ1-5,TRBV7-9,ASSSTGVHQPQH
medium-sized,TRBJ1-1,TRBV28,ASSPTALGTEAF
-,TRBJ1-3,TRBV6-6,ASSYRGLSGNTIY
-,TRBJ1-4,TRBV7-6,ASSLAHLREKLF
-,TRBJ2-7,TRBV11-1,ASSSGQEYEQY
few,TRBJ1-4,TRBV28,ASSFGQSNEKLF
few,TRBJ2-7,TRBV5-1,ASSLRGRVLMDEQY
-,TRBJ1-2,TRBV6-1,ASSEGGADRYGYT
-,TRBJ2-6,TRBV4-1,ASSQWSAISGANVLT
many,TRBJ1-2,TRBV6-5,ASSYGGGDGYT
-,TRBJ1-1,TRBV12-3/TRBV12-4,ASSVGLRTEAF
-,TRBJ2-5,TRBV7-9,ASSLREAGEETQY
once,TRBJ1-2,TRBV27,ATMGVGGNYGYT
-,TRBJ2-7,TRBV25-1,ASSESQPYEQY
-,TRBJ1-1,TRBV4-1,ASSQAPGAYTEAF
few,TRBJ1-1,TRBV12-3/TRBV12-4,ASQHEGNTEAF
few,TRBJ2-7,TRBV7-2,ASSSRAVYEQY
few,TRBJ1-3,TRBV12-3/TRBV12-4,ASSPGYSGNTIY
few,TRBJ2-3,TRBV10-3,AISLGTGKDTQY
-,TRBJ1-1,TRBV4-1,ASSQVNTEAF
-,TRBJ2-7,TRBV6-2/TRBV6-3,ASSYLGGEQY